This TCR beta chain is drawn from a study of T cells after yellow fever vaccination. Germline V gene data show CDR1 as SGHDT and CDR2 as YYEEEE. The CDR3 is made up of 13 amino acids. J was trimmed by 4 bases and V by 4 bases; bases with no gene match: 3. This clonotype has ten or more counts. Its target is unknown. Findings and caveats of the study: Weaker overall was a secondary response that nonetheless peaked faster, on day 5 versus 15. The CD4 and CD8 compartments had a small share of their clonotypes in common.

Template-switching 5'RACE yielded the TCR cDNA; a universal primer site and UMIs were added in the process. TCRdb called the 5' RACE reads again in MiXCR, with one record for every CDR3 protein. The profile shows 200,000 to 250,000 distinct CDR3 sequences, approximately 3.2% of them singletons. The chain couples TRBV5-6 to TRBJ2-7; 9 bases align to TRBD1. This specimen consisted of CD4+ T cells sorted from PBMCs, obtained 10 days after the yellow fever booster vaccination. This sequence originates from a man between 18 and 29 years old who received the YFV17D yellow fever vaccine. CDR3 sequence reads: CASSGGQGYEQYF. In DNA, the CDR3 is TGTGCCAGCAGCGGGGGACAGGGATACGAGCAGTACTTC. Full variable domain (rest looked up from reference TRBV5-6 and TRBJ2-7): DAGVTQSPTHLIKTRGQQVTLRCSPKSGHDTVSWYQQALGQGPQFIFQYYEEEERQRGNFPDRFSGHQFPNYSSELNVNALLLGDSALYLCASSGGQGYEQYFGPGTRLTVT.